This T cell receptor (beta chain) was recorded in a study of T cell responses to AZD1222 COVID-19 vaccine. Study-wide results and limits: Vaccine-associated CD4 TCRs spanned spike, dominant at 160-218 and 743-854.

In regard to this clone: Its antigen is not identified.

Clones were sequenced by immunoSEQ multiplex PCR, and TCRdb holds only the in-frame ones, with some missing. Found here are approximately 130,000 clones, less than 95% of them singletons; the top ten hold roughly 7.8%. Germline-derived CDR1 and CDR2 are KGHSH and LQKENI. V lost 3 bases to trimming and J lost 7 bases, with 19 bases between them. The CDR3 contains 16 residues. The V and J genes are TRBV18 and TRBJ1-3; D is unclear. The source material was peripheral blood, sampled on day 0 of AZD1222 vaccination. This TCR was sampled from an adult in good health. For the CDR3, the DNA is TGTGCCAGCTCACCGTCCCGAGGTAGAGGTTTGAACACCATATATTTT. This encodes CASSPSRGRGLNTIYF.